Below are 13 T cell receptor beta chains sequenced from a single sample in a study of blood T cell repertoires in COVID-19. Profiling relied on immunoSEQ multiplex PCR, and the TCRdb table lists in-frame clones only, not all of them. The sample lists about 400,000 clones, roughly 86% seen once, with 1.7% in the top ten. Material: PBMCs or T cells enriched from blood (not recorded which). Receptors originate from a woman aged 25 to 39 who had recovered from COVID-19.

The chain employs TRBV3-1 (or the pseudogene TRBV3-2) and TRBJ2-7, with TRBD2 matching 7 bases. Germline CDR1 reads LGHDT; CDR2 reads YNNKEL (reference sequence). The V gene end was trimmed by 0 bases and the J gene end by 2 bases; junction bases not matched to a gene: 7. CDR3 length equals 16 residues. The CDR3 is CASSQDLGLVTYEQYF. The CDR3 nucleotides read TGTGCCAGCAGCCAAGATCTCGGACTAGTAACCTACGAGCAGTACTTC.

This chain uses TRBV5-1 with TRBJ2-7; 7 positions match TRBD2. Germline CDR1 reads SGHRS; CDR2 reads YFSETQ. CDR3 length equals 15 residues. Trimming took 7 bases from V and 1 from J; bases not matched to a gene: 11. The CDR3 DNA reads TGCGCCAGCCTAATCGAAGGACTAGTTTCCTACGAGCAGTACTTC. Protein: CASLIEGLVSYEQYF.

J is TRBJ1-3 and V is TRBV7-2, with 7 bases that match TRBD1. CDR1 is SGHTA and CDR2 is FQGNSA in the germline V gene. The CDR3 totals 16 residues. V lost 1 base and J lost 1; bases outside the gene matches: 4. This chain's CDR3 is CASSLGTGYSGNTIYF. CDR3 DNA sequence: TGTGCCAGCAGCTTAGGGACAGGTTATTCTGGAAACACCATATATTTT.

The V and J genes are TRBV27 and TRBJ2-3; D perhaps matches TRBD1 (6 bases). This CDR3 has 16 residues. Germline CDR1 and CDR2: MNHEY and SMNVEV (reference sequence). V was pared by 4 bases and J by 0 bases, with 14 bases between. Here the CDR3 DNA reads TGTGCCAGCAGTTCCCGGACAGCCCTTAGCACAGATACGCAGTATTTT. Protein product: CASSSRTALSTDTQYF.

V is TRBV30 and J is TRBJ1-2; D is perhaps TRBD1 (5 bases). The CDR3 is 12 residues long. The ends were cut back, 4 bases at V and 0 bases at J, with 6 bases in the middle. Germline V gives CDR1 GTSNPN, CDR2 SVGIG (reference sequence). The CDR3 DNA reads TGTGCCTGGATGACAGCTAACTATGGCTACACCTTC. This gives the protein CAWMTANYGYTF. The full variable domain, completed using reference TRBV30 and TRBJ1-2, is SQTIHQWPATLVQPVGSPLSLECTVEGTSNPNLYWYRQAAGRGLQLLFYSVGIGQISSEVPQNLSASRPQDRQFILSSKKLLLSDSGFYLCAWMTANYGYTFGSGTRLTVV.

This clone occurred a few times. The chain combines TRBV6-6 with TRBJ1-1; D unresolved. The V gene lost 7 bases and the J gene lost 2 bases, with 8 bases spanning the gap. This CDR3 spans 12 amino acids. Germline V lookup: CDR1 MNHNY, CDR2 SVGAGI (reference sequence). This CDR3 is CASTGINTEAFF. The CDR3 DNA sequence: TGTGCCAGCACGGGGATTAACACTGAAGCTTTCTTT.

The CDR3 spells CASSLGLQGAGGGTF. CDR3 bases: TGTGCCAGCAGCTTGGGGCTCCAGGGGGCCGGAGGGGGCACCTTC. The chain has TRBV5-4 and TRBJ1-2; 8 nucleotides match TRBD1. CDR1 SGHNT and CDR2 YYREEE come from the germline V gene (reference sequence). The CDR3 has 15 residues. V gave up 0 bases and J gave up 13 bases; unmatched junction bases: 14.

V is TRBV9 and J is TRBJ2-1; 11 bases match TRBD1. Trimming took 4 bases from V and 9 from J; bases not matched to a gene: 9. The CDR3 runs 15 residues. CDR1 and CDR2 from the germline V gene are SGDLS and YYNGEE. This CDR3 reads CASSPGTGGRVEQFF. CDR3 nucleotide sequence: TGTGCCAGCAGCCCCGGGACAGGGGGTAGGGTTGAGCAGTTCTTC.

To note about this clone: At one end the junction does not follow the germline gene, possibly because of a read error. CDR3 region: CASSSSGLAGGTLF. In DNA, the CDR3 is TGTGCCAGCAGTTCGAGTGGACTAGCGGGGGGAACCCTCTTC. V usage is TRBV7-3 and J usage is TRBJ2-1; 14 bases match TRBD2. Germline assignment: CDR1 SGHTA and CDR2 FQGTGA. The CDR3 has 14 residues.

The CDR3 nucleotides are TGTGCCAGCAGCCAGGACTGGAGCTCCTACAATGAGCAGTTCTTC. The encoded protein is CASSQDWSSYNEQFF. V gene TRBV3-1 (or the pseudogene TRBV3-2) combines with J gene TRBJ2-1; a weak D match, TRBD2 (5 bases). The V and J ends lost 3 bases and 0 bases respectively, with 9 bases between them. From germline, CDR1 is LGHDT and CDR2 YNNKEL (reference sequence). The CDR3 is 15 residues long.

V gene TRBV3-1 (or the pseudogene TRBV3-2) combines with J gene TRBJ1-2, with D tentatively TRBD1 (5 bases). V lost 1 base and J lost 4, with 10 bases in between. The V gene's germline CDR1 is LGHDT and CDR2 YNNKEL (reference sequence). There are 14 residues in the CDR3. The CDR3 DNA follows: TGTGCCAGCAGCCAAGTTGCAGGGCCCTATGGCTACACCTTC. It translates to CASSQVAGPYGYTF.

The gene calls are TRBV5-4 and TRBJ1-4, with TRBD1 identical over 8 bases. The CDR3 has 15 residues. Per the germline V gene, CDR1 is SGHNT and CDR2 is YYREEE (reference sequence). J lost 4 bases, V lost 3 bases, and 5 bases had no gene match. The DNA of the CDR3 is TGTGCCAGCAGCTCCGCAGGGGGCCTTAATGAAAAACTGTTTTTT. Its protein product is CASSSAGGLNEKLFF. The entire variable domain, with the rest obtained from reference TRBV5-4 and TRBJ1-4, is as follows: ETGVTQSPTHLIKTRGQQVTLRCSSQSGHNTVSWYQQALGQGPQFIFQYYREEENGRGNFPPRFSGLQFPNYSSELNVNALELDDSALYLCASSSAGGLNEKLFFGSGTQLSVL.

The V and J genes are TRBV5-6 and TRBJ2-7; the D gene is possibly TRBD1 (6 bases). The V end lost 1 base, the J end lost 5 bases, and 10 bases lay between the germline ends. This CDR3 contains 13 residues. Per germline, CDR1 SGHDT and CDR2 YYEEEE. The CDR3 DNA reads TGTGCCAGCAGCTTGATGGGGGCACACGAGCAGTACTTC. Its translation: CASSLMGAHEQYF.